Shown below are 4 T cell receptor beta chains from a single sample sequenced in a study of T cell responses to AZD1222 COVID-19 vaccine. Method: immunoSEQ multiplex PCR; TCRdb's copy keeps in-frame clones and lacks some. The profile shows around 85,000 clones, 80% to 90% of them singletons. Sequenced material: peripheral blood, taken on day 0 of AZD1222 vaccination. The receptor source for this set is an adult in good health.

The CDR3 DNA reads as TGCAGCGTGCGGGAGGACCTATACAATGAGCAGTTCTTC. As protein: CSVREDLYNEQFF. This sequence joins TRBV29-1 and TRBJ2-1, with 8 bases that match TRBD2. V dropped 6 bases and J dropped 4; count of bases not matched to a gene: 5. CDR1 is SQVTM and CDR2 is ANQGSEA in the germline V gene. The CDR3 has 13 residues.

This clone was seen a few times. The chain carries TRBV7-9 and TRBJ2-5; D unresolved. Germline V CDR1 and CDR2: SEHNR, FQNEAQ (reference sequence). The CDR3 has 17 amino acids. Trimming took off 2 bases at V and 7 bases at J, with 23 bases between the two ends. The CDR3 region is CASSLFTDPKVGWTQYF. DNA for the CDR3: TGTGCCAGCAGCTTATTTACGGACCCGAAGGTGGGGTGGACCCAGTACTTC.

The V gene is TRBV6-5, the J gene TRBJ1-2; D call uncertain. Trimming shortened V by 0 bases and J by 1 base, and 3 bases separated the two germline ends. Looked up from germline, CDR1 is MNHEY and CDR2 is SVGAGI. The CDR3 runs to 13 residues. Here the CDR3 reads CASSYSDNYGYTF. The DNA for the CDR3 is TGTGCCAGCAGTTACTCTGATAACTATGGCTACACCTTC.

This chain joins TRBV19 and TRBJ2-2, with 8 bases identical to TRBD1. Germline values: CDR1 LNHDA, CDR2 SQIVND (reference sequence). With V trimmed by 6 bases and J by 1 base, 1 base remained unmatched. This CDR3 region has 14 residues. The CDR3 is CASRTGVNTGELFF. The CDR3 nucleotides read TGTGCCAGTAGGACAGGGGTGAACACCGGGGAGCTGTTTTTT. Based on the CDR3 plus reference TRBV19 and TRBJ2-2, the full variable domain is DGGITQSPKYLFRKEGQNVTLSCEQNLNHDAMYWYRQDPGQGLRLIYYSQIVNDFQKGDIAEGYSVSREKKESFPLTVTSAQKNPTAFYLCASRTGVNTGELFFGEGSRLTVL.